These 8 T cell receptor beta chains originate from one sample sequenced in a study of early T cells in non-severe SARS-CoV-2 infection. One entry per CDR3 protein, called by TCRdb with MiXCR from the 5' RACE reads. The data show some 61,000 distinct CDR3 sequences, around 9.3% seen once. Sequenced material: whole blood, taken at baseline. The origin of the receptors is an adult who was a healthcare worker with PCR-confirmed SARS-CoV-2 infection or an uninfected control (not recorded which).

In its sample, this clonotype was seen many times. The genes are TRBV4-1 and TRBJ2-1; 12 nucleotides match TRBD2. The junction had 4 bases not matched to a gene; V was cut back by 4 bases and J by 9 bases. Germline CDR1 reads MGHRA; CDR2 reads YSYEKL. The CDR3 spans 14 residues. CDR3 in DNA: TGCGCCAGCAGCCGGACTAGCGGGACGGGTGAGCAGTTCTTC. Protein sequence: CASSRTSGTGEQFF.

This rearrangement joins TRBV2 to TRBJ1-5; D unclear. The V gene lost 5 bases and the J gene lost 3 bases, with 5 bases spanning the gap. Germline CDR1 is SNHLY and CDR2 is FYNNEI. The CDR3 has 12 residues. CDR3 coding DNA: TGTGCCAGCAGTAAAGACAATCAGCCCCAGCATTTT. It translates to CASSKDNQPQHF.

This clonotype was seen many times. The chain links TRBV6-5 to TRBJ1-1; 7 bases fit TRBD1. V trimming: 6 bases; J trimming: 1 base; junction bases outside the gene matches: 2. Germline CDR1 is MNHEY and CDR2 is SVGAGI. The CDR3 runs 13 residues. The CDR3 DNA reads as TGTGCCAGCAGCCGACAGGGGAACACTGAAGCTTTCTTT. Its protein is CASSRQGNTEAFF.

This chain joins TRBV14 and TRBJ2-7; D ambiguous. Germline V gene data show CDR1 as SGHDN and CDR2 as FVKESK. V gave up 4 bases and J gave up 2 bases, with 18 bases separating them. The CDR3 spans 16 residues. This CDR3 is CASSLGPLEATYEQYF. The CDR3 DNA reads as TGTGCCAGCAGCCTCGGACCGCTGGAAGCGACCTACGAGCAGTACTTC.

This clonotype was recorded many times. CDR3 sequence (DNA): TGTGCCAGCCAACAGTCTCAGTGGAGAGACGGCTATGGCTACACCTTC. Translation: CASQQSQWRDGYGYTF. The V and J genes are TRBV28 and TRBJ1-2; no clear D. The CDR3 runs 16 residues. The germline CDR1 and CDR2 sequences are MDHEN and SYDVKM. V shed 8 bases and J shed 4 bases, with 23 bases lying between them.

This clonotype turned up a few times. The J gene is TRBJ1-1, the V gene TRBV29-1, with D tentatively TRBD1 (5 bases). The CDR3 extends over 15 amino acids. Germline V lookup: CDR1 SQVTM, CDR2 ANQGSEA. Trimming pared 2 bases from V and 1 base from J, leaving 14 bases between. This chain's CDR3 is CSVETGGLPNTEAFF. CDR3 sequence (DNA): TGCAGCGTTGAAACCGGGGGACTGCCGAACACTGAAGCTTTCTTT.

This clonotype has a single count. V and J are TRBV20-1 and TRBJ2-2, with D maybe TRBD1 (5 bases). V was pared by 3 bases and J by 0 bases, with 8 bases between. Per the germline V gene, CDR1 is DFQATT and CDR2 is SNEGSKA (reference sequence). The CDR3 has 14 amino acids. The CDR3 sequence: CSARGRANTGELFF. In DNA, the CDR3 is TGCAGTGCTAGGGGCAGGGCGAACACCGGGGAGCTGTTTTTT.

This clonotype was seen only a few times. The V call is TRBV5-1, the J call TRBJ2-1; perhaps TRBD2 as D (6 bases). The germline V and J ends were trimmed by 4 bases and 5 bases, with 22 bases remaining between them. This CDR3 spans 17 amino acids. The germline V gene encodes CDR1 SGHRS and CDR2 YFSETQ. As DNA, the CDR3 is TGCGCCAGCAGCCCAACCGGGACTGGAAGGGGTCACAATGAGCAGTTCTTC. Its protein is CASSPTGTGRGHNEQFF. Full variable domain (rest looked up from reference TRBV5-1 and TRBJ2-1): KAGVTQTPRYLIKTRGQQVTLSCSPISGHRSVSWYQQTPGQGLQFLFEYFSETQRNKGNFPGRFSGRQFSNSRSEMNVSTLELGDSALYLCASSPTGTGRGHNEQFFGPGTRLTVL.